These 32 T cell receptor beta chains came from one sample sequenced in a study of shared clonotypes between healthy human individuals. Cells designated naive CD8 were CD45RO-negative and were positively selected for CCR7, with terminally differentiated effector memory CD45RA+ cells excluded. Sequencing was performed with immunoSEQ multiplex PCR; in TCRdb, only in-frame clones are kept and a portion is missing. The top ten clones hold 24% of a sample with about 680,000 clones, approximately 90% of them seen once. The material sequenced was naive CD8+ T cells sorted from blood. The receptors were gathered from a man aged 25-45 years in good health.

The chain combines TRBV11-2 with TRBJ2-7; TRBD1 matches at 8 bases. The CDR3 spans 17 residues. The germline gives CDR1 SGHAT, CDR2 FQNNGV. V was pared by 5 bases and J by 3 bases, with 15 bases of the junction left unmatched. Here the CDR3 DNA reads TGTGCCAGCAGCGTCGGGGTGGACAGGGCCGAAATCTACGAGCAGTACTTC. This encodes CASSVGVDRAEIYEQYF.

The chain combines TRBV7-8 with TRBJ1-3, with no clear D. Trimming removed 1 base at V and 0 bases at J, with 1 base between. Germline lookup yields CDR1 SGHVS and CDR2 FQNEAQ. The CDR3 covers 13 residues. CDR3 loop: CASSLDSGNTIYF. The CDR3 nucleotides read TGTGCCAGCAGCTTAGACTCTGGAAACACCATATATTTT.

The chain couples TRBV14 to TRBJ1-2, with a possible D match to TRBD1 (6 bases). Germline values: CDR1 SGHDN, CDR2 FVKESK. The CDR3 spans 19 residues. V was clipped by 4 bases and J by 6 bases, with 30 bases between them. CDR3: CASSLNPPGTPVRIDGYTF. DNA for the CDR3: TGTGCCAGCAGCCTAAACCCCCCCGGGACACCTGTTCGTATTGATGGCTACACCTTC.

The CDR3 DNA sequence: TGCGCCAGCAGTGTCGGCAGCCTGGAGAACTATGGCTACACCTTC. Translated: CASSVGSLENYGYTF. V and J are TRBV10-2 and TRBJ1-2, with D uncertain. This CDR3 has 15 residues. Looked up from germline, CDR1 is WSHSY and CDR2 is SAAADI. With 4 bases removed from V and 2 bases from J, the gap between germline ends came to 14 bases.

The chain carries TRBV19 and TRBJ1-5, with a possible D match to TRBD1 (5 bases). The V end lost 8 bases, the J end lost 3 bases, and 8 bases lay between the germline ends. This CDR3 contains 12 residues. CDR1 is LNHDA, CDR2 SQIVND, per germline (reference sequence). DNA for the CDR3: TGTGCCAGTGAGGGGAACAATCAGCCCCAGCATTTT. Translated, it gives CASEGNNQPQHF.

The gene calls are TRBV27 and TRBJ2-3; no clear D. V shed 2 bases and J shed 4 bases, with 10 bases lying between them. Germline assignment: CDR1 MNHEY and CDR2 SMNVEV (reference sequence). The length of the CDR3 is 14 residues. This CDR3 is CASSLRFSPDTQYF. The CDR3 coding sequence is TGTGCCAGCAGTTTACGGTTTTCCCCAGATACGCAGTATTTT.

This clone occurred a few times. The chain has TRBV6-5 and TRBJ2-1, with 12 bases identical to TRBD2. The CDR3 extends over 15 amino acids. Germline CDR1 is MNHEY and CDR2 is SVGAGI. J lost 7 bases, V lost 6 bases, and 7 bases had no gene match. In DNA form, the CDR3 reads TGTGCCAGCAGCCTATCGACTAGCGGGAGTAATGAGCAGTTCTTC. Protein product: CASSLSTSGSNEQFF.

This sequence joins TRBV7-9 and TRBJ2-3; 11 bases line up with TRBD2. The CDR3 runs 18 residues. Germline V gene data show CDR1 as SEHNR and CDR2 as FQNEAQ (reference sequence). Unmatched junction bases numbered 12, after V lost 3 bases and J lost 4 bases. This CDR3 is CASSLILAGGSNPDTQYF. Written as DNA, the CDR3 is TGTGCCAGCAGCTTGATTCTAGCGGGAGGATCAAACCCAGATACGCAGTATTTT.

The genes are TRBV6-6 and TRBJ2-7; D remains unclear. Germline V lookup: CDR1 MNHNY, CDR2 SVGAGI (reference sequence). The V end was cut by 2 bases, the J end by 6 bases, with 14 bases between. The CDR3 sequence is 14 residues long. DNA for the CDR3: TGTGCCAGCAGTTACATTTCTGATGGTAGCGAGCAGTACTTC. It codes for CASSYISDGSEQYF.

This clone was recorded only once. The chain carries TRBV2 and TRBJ1-5; 9 bases are shared with TRBD1. J gave up 5 bases and V 4 bases, and 6 bases lay outside the gene matches. Germline V gene data show CDR1 as SNHLY and CDR2 as FYNNEI. The CDR3 is 15 residues long. The CDR3 DNA reads as TGTGCCAGCAGTGCGACAGGGGGAGATTATCAGCCCCAGCATTTT. Translated, it gives CASSATGGDYQPQHF.

The chain combines TRBV9 with TRBJ1-2, with D perhaps TRBD1 (5 bases). The CDR3 covers 18 residues. Trimming took 1 base from V and 4 from J, leaving 23 bases between them. The germline CDR1 and CDR2 sequences are SGDLS and YYNGEE. CDR3: CASSVPAGQTNSFYGYTF. The CDR3 DNA sequence: TGTGCCAGCAGCGTACCCGCTGGACAAACAAACTCCTTCTATGGCTACACCTTC.

The chain links TRBV30 to TRBJ1-4; 8 bases fit TRBD1. Trimming at V came to 1 base and at J to 6 bases, leaving 7 bases not matched to a gene. CDR3 length: 15 residues. Germline values: CDR1 GTSNPN, CDR2 SVGIG (reference sequence). The CDR3 coding sequence is TGTGCCTGGAGTGCTCGGGACAGGAGTGATGAAAAACTGTTTTTT. Encoded protein: CAWSARDRSDEKLFF.

This clone was seen more than once but under ten times. J is TRBJ1-5 and V is TRBV11-2; D not certain. The CDR3 contains 13 residues. V lost 2 bases and J lost 9, with 11 bases in between. Germline CDR1 and CDR2: SGHAT and FQNNGV. The CDR3 loop reads CASSLTTERPQHF. CDR3 in DNA: TGTGCCAGCAGCTTAACGACGGAGCGGCCCCAGCATTTT.

CDR3 protein: CASSHRTVQYEQYF. The CDR3 nucleotides read TGCGCCAGCAGTCATAGGACAGTGCAGTACGAGCAGTACTTC. The chain links TRBV23-1 to TRBJ2-7; D possibly corresponds to TRBD1 (6 bases). TRBV23-1 is assigned to the ORF class and has an uncertain function. This CDR3 comprises 14 residues. Trimming stripped 3 bases from V and 4 bases from J, with 13 bases between.

The gene calls are TRBV28 and TRBJ2-7; tentatively, D is TRBD1 (5 bases). CDR3 length: 15 amino acids. Germline assignment: CDR1 MDHEN and CDR2 SYDVKM. The V and J ends lost 7 bases and 0 bases respectively, with 16 bases between them. The CDR3 here is CASTTGPDSSYEQYF. In DNA, the CDR3 is TGTGCCAGCACCACCGGGCCAGACAGCTCCTACGAGCAGTACTTC.

The chain links TRBV6-1 to TRBJ1-3, with D possibly being TRBD1 (5 bases). This CDR3 has 17 amino acids. Germline CDR1 MNHNS, CDR2 SASEGT. Trimming left V 4 bases short and J 0 bases short, with 16 bases between. The CDR3 is CASSGATAKSSGNTIYF. The CDR3 region has the DNA TGTGCCAGCAGTGGAGCGACAGCGAAGAGCTCTGGAAACACCATATATTTT.

V is TRBV19 and J is TRBJ2-1; D gene uncertain. Germline V CDR1 and CDR2: LNHDA, SQIVND (reference sequence). V lost 1 base and J lost 3, with 4 bases in between. CDR3 length equals 13 residues. CDR3 sequence reads: CASSIAIYNEQFF. In DNA form, the CDR3 reads TGTGCCAGTAGTATAGCGATCTACAATGAGCAGTTCTTC.

V gene TRBV7-9 combines with J gene TRBJ2-7, with 8 bases aligning to TRBD2. Germline CDR1 is SEHNR and CDR2 is FQNEAQ (reference sequence). CDR3 length: 15 amino acids. Trimming removed 5 bases from V and 3 bases from J; junction bases left unmatched: 9. In DNA, the CDR3 is TGTGCCAGCAGCACCCTAGCGGGCGTTCGCTACGAGCAGTACTTC. As protein: CASSTLAGVRYEQYF.

The chain carries TRBV27 and TRBJ2-1; D unclear. The germline V gene has CDR1 MNHEY and CDR2 SMNVEV (reference sequence). The V and J ends lost 8 bases and 1 base respectively, with 9 bases between them. The CDR3 extends over 13 amino acids. DNA for the CDR3: TGTGCCAGCCGATGGGGATCCTACAATGAGCAGTTCTTC. This encodes CASRWGSYNEQFF.

This clone was seen only once. The V gene is TRBV7-2, the J gene TRBJ2-5; 8 bases are shared with TRBD1. The V gene end was trimmed by 5 bases and the J gene end by 3 bases; junction bases not matched to a gene: 8. This CDR3 is 15 amino acids long. Germline CDR1 SGHTA, CDR2 FQGNSA. This CDR3 is CASSPTEQGEETQYF. CDR3 bases: TGTGCCAGCAGCCCGACAGAACAGGGGGAAGAGACCCAGTACTTC.

V gene TRBV18 combines with J gene TRBJ2-3; TRBD2 matches 8 bases. Trimming removed 3 bases from V and 1 base from J; junction bases left unmatched: 18. The CDR3 has 20 amino acids. Germline V gene sequence: CDR1 KGHSH, CDR2 LQKENI. The CDR3 is CASSPPFVQRERFGTDTQYF. For the CDR3, the DNA is TGTGCCAGCTCACCGCCCTTTGTCCAGCGGGAGAGGTTTGGCACAGATACGCAGTATTTT.

This chain links TRBV11-2 with TRBJ2-4, with D possibly being TRBD2 (6 bases). CDR1 and CDR2 from the germline V gene are SGHAT and FQNNGV. CDR3 length: 17 residues. The V gene lost 0 bases and the J gene lost 5 bases, with 17 bases spanning the gap. The CDR3 loop is CASSLDLGRSHENIQYF. The CDR3 coding sequence is TGTGCCAGCAGCTTAGATTTGGGGAGGAGCCATGAAAACATTCAGTACTTC.

This chain links TRBV28 with TRBJ2-5, with a tentative D call TRBD1 (6 bases). The length of the CDR3 is 15 residues. V lost 6 bases and J 4 bases, leaving 18 bases between the germline ends. Germline V gene data show CDR1 as MDHEN and CDR2 as SYDVKM. CDR3 nucleotides: TGTGCCAGCAGCCCCGTCGCCACAGGGCCAGAGACCCAGTACTTC. It yields the protein CASSPVATGPETQYF.

The chain joins TRBV10-2 to TRBJ2-1, with D unclear. Germline CDR1 WSHSY, CDR2 SAAADI. Deletions cut 2 bases from V and 4 bases from J, with 3 bases between. CDR3 size: 12 residues. In DNA form, the CDR3 reads TGCGCCAGCAGTGAGGATTACAATGAGCAGTTCTTC. Translated, it gives CASSEDYNEQFF.

In its sample, this clone was seen once. The sample contains more than one DNA sequence encoding this CDR3. The chain combines TRBV5-1 with TRBJ2-7; 7 bases are a match to TRBD1. V lost 0 bases and J lost 3; bases outside the gene matches: 3. There are 14 residues in the CDR3. Germline V gene sequence: CDR1 SGHRS, CDR2 YFSETQ. As DNA, the CDR3 is TGCGCCAGCAGCTTGGGGACAGGAGGCTACGAGCAGTACTTC. Protein: CASSLGTGGYEQYF.

In the case of this clone: The sample has other DNA sequences that encode this CDR3 too. The rearrangement joins TRBV19 to TRBJ2-7; D call uncertain. Looked up from germline, CDR1 is LNHDA and CDR2 is SQIVND (reference sequence). The CDR3 extends over 12 amino acids. The V end lost 3 bases, the J end lost 4 bases, and 7 bases lay between the germline ends. CDR3 sequence (DNA): TGTGCCAGTAGTATGACCGGATACGAGCAGTACTTC. This translates into CASSMTGYEQYF.

The chain joins TRBV11-2 to TRBJ2-1, with a tentative D call TRBD2 (6 bases). The CDR3 extends over 14 amino acids. Germline V lookup: CDR1 SGHAT, CDR2 FQNNGV. The V end lost 5 bases, the J end lost 6 bases, and 14 bases lay between the germline ends. For the CDR3, the DNA is TGTGCCAGCAGCGGTTCTAGCGATTCCAATGAGCAGTTCTTC. As protein: CASSGSSDSNEQFF.

This chain links TRBV9 with TRBJ2-1; D is undetermined. The CDR3 has 17 residues. CDR1 is SGDLS and CDR2 is YYNGEE in the germline V gene. Trimming removed 4 bases at V and 4 bases at J, with 21 bases between. CDR3 in DNA: TGTGCCAGCAGCATACACCCCGGAGCTAGGGATTACAATGAGCAGTTCTTC. Its translation is CASSIHPGARDYNEQFF.

V usage is TRBV11-2 and J usage is TRBJ2-1, with 14 bases matching TRBD2. This CDR3 is 18 amino acids long. The junction had 7 bases not matched to a gene; V was cut back by 5 bases and J by 1 base. Germline CDR1 is SGHAT and CDR2 is FQNNGV. The CDR3 region has the DNA TGTGCCAGCAGCCGGGGGACTAGCGGGAGCGGTTCCTACAATGAGCAGTTCTTC. Amino acid sequence: CASSRGTSGSGSYNEQFF.

Remarks on this clone: A much larger clone sits a single nucleotide away, making a read error possible. The chain combines TRBV28 with TRBJ2-7; D call uncertain. CDR3 length: 11 residues. Trimming took 7 bases from V and 0 from J, leaving 4 bases between them. The germline V gene encodes CDR1 MDHEN and CDR2 SYDVKM. The CDR3 spells CASMSSYEQYF. DNA for the CDR3: TGTGCCAGCATGAGCTCCTACGAGCAGTACTTC.

With respect to this clone: Other DNA sequences in this sample translate to the same CDR3. The chain employs TRBV2 and TRBJ2-7, with D perhaps TRBD2 (5 bases). Trimming pared 8 bases from V and 4 bases from J, leaving 6 bases between. The CDR3 loop spans 10 amino acids. Germline V gene data show CDR1 as SNHLY and CDR2 as FYNNEI. Written as DNA, the CDR3 is TGTGCCAGCGGCGGGTACGAGCAGTACTTC. It translates to CASGGYEQYF.

Remarks on this clone: This sample also contains other DNA sequences that code for the same CDR3. This sequence joins TRBV7-9 and TRBJ2-7; a weak D match, TRBD1 (5 bases). Trimming took 6 bases from V and 4 from J, leaving 10 bases between them. The CDR3 sequence is 12 residues long. Germline loops: CDR1 SEHNR, CDR2 FQNEAQ (reference sequence). This CDR3 is CASSPQAYEQYF. CDR3 sequence (DNA): TGTGCCAGCAGTCCACAGGCTTACGAGCAGTACTTC.